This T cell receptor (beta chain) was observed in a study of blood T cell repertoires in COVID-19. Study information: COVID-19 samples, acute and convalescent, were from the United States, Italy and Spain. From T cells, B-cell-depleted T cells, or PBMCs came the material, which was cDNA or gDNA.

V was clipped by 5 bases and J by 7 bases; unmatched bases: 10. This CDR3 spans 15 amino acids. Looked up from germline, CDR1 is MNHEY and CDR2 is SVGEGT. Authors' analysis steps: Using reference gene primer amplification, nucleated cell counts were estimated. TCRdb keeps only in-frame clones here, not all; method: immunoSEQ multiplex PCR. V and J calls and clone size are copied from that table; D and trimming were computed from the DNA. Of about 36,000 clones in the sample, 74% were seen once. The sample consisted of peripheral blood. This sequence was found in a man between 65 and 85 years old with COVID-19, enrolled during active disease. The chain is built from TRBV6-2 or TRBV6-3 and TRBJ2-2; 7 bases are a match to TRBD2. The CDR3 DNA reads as TGTGCCAGCAGTAACGGACTAGTTCGCCTCGGGGAGCTGTTTTTT. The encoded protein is CASSNGLVRLGELFF.